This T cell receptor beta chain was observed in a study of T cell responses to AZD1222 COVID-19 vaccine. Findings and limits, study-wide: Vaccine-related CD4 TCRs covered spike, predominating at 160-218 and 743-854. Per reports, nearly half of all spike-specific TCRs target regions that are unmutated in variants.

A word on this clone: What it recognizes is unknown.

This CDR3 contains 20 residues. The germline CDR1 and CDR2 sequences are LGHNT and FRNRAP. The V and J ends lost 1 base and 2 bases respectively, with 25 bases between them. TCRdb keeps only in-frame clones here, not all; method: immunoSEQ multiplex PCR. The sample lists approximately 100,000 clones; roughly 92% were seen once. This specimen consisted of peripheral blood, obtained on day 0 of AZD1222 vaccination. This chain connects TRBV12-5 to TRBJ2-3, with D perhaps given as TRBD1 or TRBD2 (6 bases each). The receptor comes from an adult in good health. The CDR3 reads CASGLGGSPWGAPPTDTQYF. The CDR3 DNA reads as TGTGCTAGTGGTTTGGGGGGTTCTCCGTGGGGGGCCCCCCCCACAGATACGCAGTATTTT.